This T cell receptor (beta chain) came from a study of blood T cells in healthy people across ages. The length of the CDR3 is 18 residues. The germline CDR1 and CDR2 sequences are WNHNN and SYGVQD (reference sequence). V dropped 4 bases and J dropped 1; count of bases not matched to a gene: 10. The authors ran a second PCR of about 6 to 11 cycles using a sample-barcoded 5' primer and a J-beta primer mix. MiXCR, run by TCRdb on the 5' RACE reads, gives a single entry per CDR3 protein. This table holds just under 900,000 distinct CDR3 sequences, about 30% found once. The authors extracted at least 5 micrograms of total RNA per sample. This clonotype has a handful of counts.

Sequencing input: blood. V usage is TRBV10-1 and J usage is TRBJ2-3; the match to TRBD2 covers 11 bases. This clonotype was sampled from an elderly woman in good health. In DNA form, the CDR3 reads TGCGCCAGCAGTGCCGCCGGGAAACTAGCGGGGGGCACAGATACGCAGTATTTT. Its protein product is CASSAAGKLAGGTDTQYF.